This is a list of T cell receptor beta chains from one sample in a study of control samples from healthy donors and cancer patients. Repertoires were generated with immunoSEQ multiplex PCR, while TCRdb's copy carries only in-frame clones and drops some. Counted here are around 200,000 clones, about 93% occurring once; the ten biggest clones make up roughly 1.5%. Sequencing was done on a sample of blood. Receptors were obtained from a man in his late teens or twenties in good health. CDR3s include the opening cysteine and the closing phenylalanine or tryptophan. Fields, in order: clone size, J gene, V gene, D gene, CDR3 DNA, CDR3 protein. D genes are given only for firm matches. The size entry is marked missing in some rows and otherwise reads once, few, many or a size class.

clone size: .; J gene: TRBJ2-1; V gene: TRBV24-1; D gene: TRBD2; CDR3 DNA: TGTGCCACCAGTGATCCCTCCTGGACTAGCGGGGGGGCAGATGAGCAGTTCTTC; CDR3 protein: CATSDPSWTSGGADEQFF
clone size: once; J gene: TRBJ2-3; V gene: TRBV19; D gene: TRBD2; CDR3 DNA: TGTGCCAGTAGTATGCGGGGGGGGGATACGCAGTATTTT; CDR3 protein: CASSMRGGDTQYF
clone size: .; J gene: TRBJ2-1; V gene: TRBV18; D gene: TRBD1; CDR3 DNA: TGTGCCAGCTCACCCCCGAGACAGGGGGACAATGAGCAGTTCTTC; CDR3 protein: CASSPPRQGDNEQFF
clone size: .; J gene: TRBJ1-1; V gene: TRBV5-6; D gene: TRBD1; CDR3 DNA: TGTGCCAGCAGCTCTTTCGGACAGGGAAACTTCCGGAACACTGAAGCTTTCTTT; CDR3 protein: CASSSFGQGNFRNTEAFF
clone size: .; J gene: TRBJ1-1; V gene: TRBV29-1; D gene: TRBD1; CDR3 DNA: TGCAGCGGGATGGACAGGGGGCTGAACACTGAAGCTTTCTTT; CDR3 protein: CSGMDRGLNTEAFF
clone size: .; J gene: TRBJ2-2; V gene: TRBV9; D gene: .; CDR3 DNA: TGTGCCAGCAGCGGCGAGGTCGGTAACACCGGGGAGCTGTTTTTT; CDR3 protein: CASSGEVGNTGELFF
clone size: .; J gene: TRBJ2-6; V gene: TRBV30; D gene: .; CDR3 DNA: TGTGCCTGCAGGAGCTCCTCATACTCTGGGGCCAACGTCCTGACTTTC; CDR3 protein: CACRSSSYSGANVLTF
clone size: .; J gene: TRBJ1-2; V gene: TRBV2; D gene: TRBD1; CDR3 DNA: TGTGCCAGCAGTGAAGCAGTGGGACAGGGGGCGAGGGGCTACACCTTC; CDR3 protein: CASSEAVGQGARGYTF
clone size: .; J gene: TRBJ2-7; V gene: TRBV7-5; D gene: .; CDR3 DNA: TGTGCCAGAATACCGGGACGGGTATTGTACGAGCAGTACTTC; CDR3 protein: CARIPGRVLYEQYF
clone size: .; J gene: TRBJ1-5; V gene: TRBV2; D gene: TRBD1; CDR3 DNA: TGTGCCAGTTCGGGACAGCCGAATCAGCCCCAGCATTTT; CDR3 protein: CASSGQPNQPQHF
clone size: .; J gene: TRBJ1-1; V gene: TRBV30; D gene: .; CDR3 DNA: TGTGCCTGGAGTCCTAAGCCGGGGCCACAGAGGAACACTGAAGCTTTCTTT; CDR3 protein: CAWSPKPGPQRNTEAFF
clone size: .; J gene: TRBJ2-1; V gene: TRBV27; D gene: .; CDR3 DNA: TGTGCCAGCAGTTCCACCCTTAAGAGGAGCTCCTACAATGAGCAGTTCTTC; CDR3 protein: CASSSTLKRSSYNEQFF
clone size: .; J gene: TRBJ2-7; V gene: TRBV6-5; D gene: .; CDR3 DNA: TGTGCCAGCGGAGGGACCGCAGTTTTATCCTACGAGCAGTACTTC; CDR3 protein: CASGGTAVLSYEQYF
clone size: .; J gene: TRBJ2-2; V gene: TRBV4-2; D gene: .; CDR3 DNA: TGTGCCAGCAGCCGAGCGAGGCGGGAGAACACCGGGGAGCTGTTTTTT; CDR3 protein: CASSRARRENTGELFF
clone size: .; J gene: TRBJ2-7; V gene: TRBV5-1; D gene: .; CDR3 DNA: TGCGCCAGCAGCTTGGGAGGGTACAGCTCCTACGAGCAGTACTTC; CDR3 protein: CASSLGGYSSYEQYF
clone size: .; J gene: TRBJ1-5; V gene: TRBV6-4; D gene: .; CDR3 DNA: TGTGCCAGCAGCATTAGCGGGGGCAGTCAGCCCCAGCATTTT; CDR3 protein: CASSISGGSQPQHF
clone size: .; J gene: TRBJ1-1; V gene: TRBV12-3/TRBV12-4; D gene: .; CDR3 DNA: TGTGCCAGCAGACTGAAGCGTGATGAAGCTTTCTTT; CDR3 protein: CASRLKRDEAFF
clone size: .; J gene: TRBJ1-6; V gene: TRBV7-9; D gene: TRBD1; CDR3 DNA: TGTGCCAGCAGCTTAGGGACAGGGGGTTCACCCCTCCACTTT; CDR3 protein: CASSLGTGGSPLHF
clone size: .; J gene: TRBJ1-6; V gene: TRBV3-1/TRBV3-2; D gene: .; CDR3 DNA: TGTGCCAGCAGCTCCACGGGTTCACCCCTCCACTTT; CDR3 protein: CASSSTGSPLHF
clone size: .; J gene: TRBJ2-2; V gene: TRBV6-5; D gene: .; CDR3 DNA: TGTGCCAGCAGTTATTTTACTAGCAGCCCCAGGGAGCTGTTTTTT; CDR3 protein: CASSYFTSSPRELFF
clone size: few; J gene: TRBJ1-6; V gene: TRBV4-2; D gene: .; CDR3 DNA: TGTGCCAGCAGCCAAGTCGCGGGCGCGAGTTCGGCCCTCCACTTT; CDR3 protein: CASSQVAGASSALHF
clone size: .; J gene: TRBJ2-6; V gene: TRBV27; D gene: .; CDR3 DNA: TGTGCCAGCTGCCCCAAGCCCTTACCAGGGGCTGGGGCCAACGTCCTGACTTTC; CDR3 protein: CASCPKPLPGAGANVLTF
clone size: .; J gene: TRBJ1-1; V gene: TRBV6-6; D gene: .; CDR3 DNA: TGTGCCAGCAGTCAGTCCAGGGTAGCTGAAGCTTTCTTT; CDR3 protein: CASSQSRVAEAFF
clone size: .; J gene: TRBJ1-1; V gene: TRBV24-1; D gene: .; CDR3 DNA: TGTGCCACCAGTGTACAGGGGAACACTGAAGCTTTCTTT; CDR3 protein: CATSVQGNTEAFF
clone size: .; J gene: TRBJ1-6; V gene: TRBV7-2; D gene: .; CDR3 DNA: TGTGCCAGCAGCCCGGGACTTGGCTCAAAGAATTCACCCCTCCACTTT; CDR3 protein: CASSPGLGSKNSPLHF
clone size: .; J gene: TRBJ1-5; V gene: TRBV27; D gene: .; CDR3 DNA: TGTGCCAGCAAAAACAGGGAATGTCAGCCCCAGCATTTT; CDR3 protein: CASKNRECQPQHF